This note documents a single TCR beta chain sequence. Its antigen is not known. Unique molecular identifiers were used to barcode this TCRbeta library. TCRdb re-analysed the PCR reads in MiXCR, keeping a single row per CDR3 protein. The table has about 980,000 distinct CDR3 sequences, under 30% seen once. These data belong to a study of T-cell reconstitution after alpha-beta-depleted transplantation in children. Whole-study findings and limits: T cells produced anew were the main source of T-cell counts and diversity one year after transplant. Alpha-beta T cells about two months after transplant reportedly derived from several hundred expanded graft clones.

V lost 0 bases, J lost 7 bases, and 12 bases stayed unmatched. This CDR3 has 17 amino acids. Germline assignment: CDR1 SGHRS and CDR2 YFSETQ. This material consisted of PBMCs, mostly from graft donor cells, taken 360 days after TCRalphabeta/CD19-depleted stem cell transplant. This chain uses TRBV5-1 with TRBJ2-4; 8 bases map to TRBD1. This clonotype originated in a boy under three years old who had a stem cell transplant for SCID, so the T cells may come from the graft donor. Here the CDR3 reads CASSLAYIAGTGNIQYF. The CDR3 nucleotides read TGCGCCAGCAGCTTGGCCTACATCGCCGGGACAGGTAACATTCAGTACTTC.